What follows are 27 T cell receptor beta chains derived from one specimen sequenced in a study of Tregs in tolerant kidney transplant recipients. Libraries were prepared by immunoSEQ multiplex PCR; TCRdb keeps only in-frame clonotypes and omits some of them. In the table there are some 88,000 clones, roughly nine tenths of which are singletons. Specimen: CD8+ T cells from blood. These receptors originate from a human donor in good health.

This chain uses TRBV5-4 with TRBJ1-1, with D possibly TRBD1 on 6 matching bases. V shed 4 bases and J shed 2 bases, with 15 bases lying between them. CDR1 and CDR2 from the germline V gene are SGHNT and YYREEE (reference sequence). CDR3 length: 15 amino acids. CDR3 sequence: CASSRTPGDNTEAFF. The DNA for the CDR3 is TGTGCCAGCAGCCGGACCCCAGGGGATAACACTGAAGCTTTCTTT.

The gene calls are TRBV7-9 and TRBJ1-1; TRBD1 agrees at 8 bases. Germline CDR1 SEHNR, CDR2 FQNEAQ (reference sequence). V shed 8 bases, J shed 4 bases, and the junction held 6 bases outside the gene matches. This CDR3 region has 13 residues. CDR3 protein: CASGGQGGTEAFF. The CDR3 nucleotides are TGTGCCAGCGGCGGACAGGGAGGCACTGAAGCTTTCTTT.

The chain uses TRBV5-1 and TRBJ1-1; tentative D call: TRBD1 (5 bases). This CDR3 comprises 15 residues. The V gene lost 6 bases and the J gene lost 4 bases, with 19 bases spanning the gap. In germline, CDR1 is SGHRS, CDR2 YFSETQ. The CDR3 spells CASNPGEKGFTEAFF. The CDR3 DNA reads TGCGCCAGCAACCCCGGGGAGAAGGGGTTCACTGAAGCTTTCTTT. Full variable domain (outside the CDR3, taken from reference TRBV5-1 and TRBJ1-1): KAGVTQTPRYLIKTRGQQVTLSCSPISGHRSVSWYQQTPGQGLQFLFEYFSETQRNKGNFPGRFSGRQFSNSRSEMNVSTLELGDSALYLCASNPGEKGFTEAFFGQGTRLTVV.

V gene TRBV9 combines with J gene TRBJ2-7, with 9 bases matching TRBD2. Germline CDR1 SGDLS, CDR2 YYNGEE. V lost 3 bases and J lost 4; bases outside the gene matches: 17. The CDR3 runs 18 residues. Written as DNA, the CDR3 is TGTGCCAGCAGCGAGAGGGGGGGTGTAGCGGGAGAAGTTTACGAGCAGTACTTC. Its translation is CASSERGGVAGEVYEQYF.

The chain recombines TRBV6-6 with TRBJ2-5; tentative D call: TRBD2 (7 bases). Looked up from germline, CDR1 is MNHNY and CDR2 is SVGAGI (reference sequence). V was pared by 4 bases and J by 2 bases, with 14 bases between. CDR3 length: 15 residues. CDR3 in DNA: TGTGCCAGCAGTTTTGGGGGAGGGACACAAGAGACCCAGTACTTC. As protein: CASSFGGGTQETQYF.

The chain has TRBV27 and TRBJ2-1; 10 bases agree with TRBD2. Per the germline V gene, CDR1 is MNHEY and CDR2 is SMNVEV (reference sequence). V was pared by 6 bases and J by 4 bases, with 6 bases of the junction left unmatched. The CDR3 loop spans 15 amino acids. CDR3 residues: CASRLGLAAYNEQFF. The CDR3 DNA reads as TGTGCCAGCAGACTTGGACTAGCGGCTTACAATGAGCAGTTCTTC.

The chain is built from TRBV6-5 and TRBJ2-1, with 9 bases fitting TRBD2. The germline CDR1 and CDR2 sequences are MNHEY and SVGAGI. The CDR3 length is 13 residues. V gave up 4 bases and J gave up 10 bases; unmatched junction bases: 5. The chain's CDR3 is CASSWGLAREQFF. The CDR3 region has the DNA TGTGCCAGCAGTTGGGGACTAGCCCGGGAGCAGTTCTTC.

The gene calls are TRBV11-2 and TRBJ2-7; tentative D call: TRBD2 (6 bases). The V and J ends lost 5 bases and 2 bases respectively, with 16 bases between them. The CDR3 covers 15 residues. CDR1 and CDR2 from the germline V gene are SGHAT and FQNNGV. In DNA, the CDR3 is TGTGCCAGCAGCCCTAGCAACGGACTACCCTACGAGCAGTACTTC. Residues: CASSPSNGLPYEQYF.

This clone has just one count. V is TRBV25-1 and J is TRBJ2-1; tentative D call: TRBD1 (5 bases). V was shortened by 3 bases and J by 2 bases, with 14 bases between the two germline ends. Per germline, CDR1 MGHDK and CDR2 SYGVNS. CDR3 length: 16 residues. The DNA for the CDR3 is TGTGCCAGCAGTGATTTCTCCCCCAGGGCCTACAATGAGCAGTTCTTC. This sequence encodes CASSDFSPRAYNEQFF.

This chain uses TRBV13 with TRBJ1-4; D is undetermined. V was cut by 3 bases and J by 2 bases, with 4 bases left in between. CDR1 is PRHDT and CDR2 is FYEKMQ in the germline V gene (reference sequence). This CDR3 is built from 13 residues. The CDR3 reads CASSLKTNEKLFF. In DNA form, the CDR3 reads TGTGCCAGCAGCTTGAAGACTAATGAAAAACTGTTTTTT. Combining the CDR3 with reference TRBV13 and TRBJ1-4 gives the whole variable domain AAGVIQSPRHLIKEKRETATLKCYPIPRHDTVYWYQQGPGQDPQFLISFYEKMQSDKGSIPDRFSAQQFSDYHSELNMSSLELGDSALYFCASSLKTNEKLFFGSGTQLSVL.

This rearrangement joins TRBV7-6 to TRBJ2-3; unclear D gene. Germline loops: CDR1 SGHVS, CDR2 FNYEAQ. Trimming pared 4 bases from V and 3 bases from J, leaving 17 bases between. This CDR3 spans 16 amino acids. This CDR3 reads CASSSNPRRYTDTQYF. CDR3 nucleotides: TGTGCCAGCAGCTCGAATCCCAGACGGTATACAGATACGCAGTATTTT.

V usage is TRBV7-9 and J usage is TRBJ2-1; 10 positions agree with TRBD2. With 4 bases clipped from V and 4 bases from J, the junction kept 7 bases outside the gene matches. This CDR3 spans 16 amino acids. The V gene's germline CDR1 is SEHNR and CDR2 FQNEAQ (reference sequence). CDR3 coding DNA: TGTGCCAGCAGCTCAAATAGCGGGGGGACTTACAATGAGCAGTTCTTC. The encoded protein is CASSSNSGGTYNEQFF.

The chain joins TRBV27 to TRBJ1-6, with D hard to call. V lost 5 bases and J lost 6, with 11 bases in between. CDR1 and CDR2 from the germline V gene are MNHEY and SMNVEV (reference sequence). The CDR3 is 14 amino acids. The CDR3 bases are TGTGCCAGCAGTCCGTGGACGGTTAATTCACCCCTCCACTTT. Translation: CASSPWTVNSPLHF.

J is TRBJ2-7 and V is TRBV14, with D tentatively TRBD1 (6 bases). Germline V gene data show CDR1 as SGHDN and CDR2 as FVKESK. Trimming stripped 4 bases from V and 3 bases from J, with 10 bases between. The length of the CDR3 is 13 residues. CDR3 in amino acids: CASSPGAYYEQYF. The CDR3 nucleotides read TGTGCCAGCAGCCCAGGGGCCTACTACGAGCAGTACTTC.

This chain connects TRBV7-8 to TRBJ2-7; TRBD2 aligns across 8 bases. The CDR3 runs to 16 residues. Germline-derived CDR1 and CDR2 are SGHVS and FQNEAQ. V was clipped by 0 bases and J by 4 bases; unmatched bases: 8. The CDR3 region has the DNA TGTGCCAGCAGCTTAGCACGGGCGGGAGGTCGGTACGAGCAGTACTTC. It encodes CASSLARAGGRYEQYF.

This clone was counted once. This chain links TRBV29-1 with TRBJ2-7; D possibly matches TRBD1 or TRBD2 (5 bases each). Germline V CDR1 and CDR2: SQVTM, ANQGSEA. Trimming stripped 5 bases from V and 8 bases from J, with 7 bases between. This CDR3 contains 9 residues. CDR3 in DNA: TGCAGCGTTTGGGGACAGCAGTACTTC. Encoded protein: CSVWGQQYF.

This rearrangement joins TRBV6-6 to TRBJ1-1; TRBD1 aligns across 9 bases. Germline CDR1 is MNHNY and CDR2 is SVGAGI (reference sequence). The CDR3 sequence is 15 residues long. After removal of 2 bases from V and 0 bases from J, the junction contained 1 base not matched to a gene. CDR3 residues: CASSYRDRVNTEAFF. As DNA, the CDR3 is TGTGCCAGCAGTTACAGGGACAGGGTGAACACTGAAGCTTTCTTT.

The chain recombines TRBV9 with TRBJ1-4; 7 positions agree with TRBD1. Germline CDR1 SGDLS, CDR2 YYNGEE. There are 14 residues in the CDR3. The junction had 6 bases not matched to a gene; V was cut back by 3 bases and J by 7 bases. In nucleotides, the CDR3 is TGTGCCAGCAGCGCAGGGGGGGCCGGTGAAAAACTGTTTTTT. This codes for CASSAGGAGEKLFF. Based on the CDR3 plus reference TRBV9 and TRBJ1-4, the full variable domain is DSGVTQTPKHLITATGQRVTLRCSPRSGDLSVYWYQQSLDQGLQFLIQYYNGEERAKGNILERFSAQQFPDLHSELNLSSLELGDSALYFCASSAGGAGEKLFFGSGTQLSVL.

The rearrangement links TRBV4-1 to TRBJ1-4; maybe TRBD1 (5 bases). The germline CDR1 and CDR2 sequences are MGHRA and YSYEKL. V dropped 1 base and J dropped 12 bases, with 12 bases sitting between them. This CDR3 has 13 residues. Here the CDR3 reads CASSQVDLGELFF. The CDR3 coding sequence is TGCGCCAGCAGCCAAGTAGATTTAGGGGAACTGTTTTTT.

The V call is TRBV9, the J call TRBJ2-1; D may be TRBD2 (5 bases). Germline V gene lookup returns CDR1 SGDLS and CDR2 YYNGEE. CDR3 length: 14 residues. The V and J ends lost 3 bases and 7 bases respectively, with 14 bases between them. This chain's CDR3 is CASSDRHGENEQFF. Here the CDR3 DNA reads TGTGCCAGCAGCGACCGACATGGGGAGAATGAGCAGTTCTTC.

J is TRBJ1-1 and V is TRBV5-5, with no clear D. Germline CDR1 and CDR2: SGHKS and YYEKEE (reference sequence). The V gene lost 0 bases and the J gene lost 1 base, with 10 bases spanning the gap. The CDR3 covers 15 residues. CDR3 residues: CASSLAMAQNTEAFF. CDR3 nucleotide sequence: TGTGCCAGCAGCTTGGCCATGGCCCAGAACACTGAAGCTTTCTTT.

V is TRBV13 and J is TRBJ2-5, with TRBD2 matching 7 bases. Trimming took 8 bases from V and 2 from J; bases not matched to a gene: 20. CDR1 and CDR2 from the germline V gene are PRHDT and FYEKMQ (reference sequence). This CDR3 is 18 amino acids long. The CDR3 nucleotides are TGTGCCAGCGCTTATTGGGGTTCGGGGGGAGTCCGGCAAGAGACCCAGTACTTC. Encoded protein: CASAYWGSGGVRQETQYF.

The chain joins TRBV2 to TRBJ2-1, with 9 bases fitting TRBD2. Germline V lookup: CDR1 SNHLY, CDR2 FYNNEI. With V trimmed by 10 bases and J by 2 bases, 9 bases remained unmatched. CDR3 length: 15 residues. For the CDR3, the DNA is TGTGCCATTCTACGGGGCGGGAGGGCCTACAATGAGCAGTTCTTC. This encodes CAILRGGRAYNEQFF.

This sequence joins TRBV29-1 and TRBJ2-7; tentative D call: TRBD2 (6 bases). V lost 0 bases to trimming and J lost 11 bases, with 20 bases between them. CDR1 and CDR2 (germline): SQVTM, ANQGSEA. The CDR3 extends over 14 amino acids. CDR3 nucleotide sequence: TGCAGCGTTGAAGAAGGATCACAAATGGAGGGCAAGTACTTC. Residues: CSVEEGSQMEGKYF.

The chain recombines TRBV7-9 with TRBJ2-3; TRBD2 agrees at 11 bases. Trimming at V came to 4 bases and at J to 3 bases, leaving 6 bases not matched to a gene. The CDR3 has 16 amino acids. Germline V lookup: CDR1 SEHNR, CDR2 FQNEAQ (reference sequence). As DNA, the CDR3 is TGTGCCAGCAGCTCGGAACTAGCGGGGGCGACAGATACGCAGTATTTT. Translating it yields CASSSELAGATDTQYF.

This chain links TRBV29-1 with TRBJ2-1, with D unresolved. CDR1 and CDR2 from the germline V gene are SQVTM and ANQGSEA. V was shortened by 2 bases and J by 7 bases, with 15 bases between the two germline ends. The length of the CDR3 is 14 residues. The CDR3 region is CSVENQVSPNEQFF. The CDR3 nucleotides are TGCAGCGTTGAAAATCAGGTGTCTCCTAATGAGCAGTTCTTC.

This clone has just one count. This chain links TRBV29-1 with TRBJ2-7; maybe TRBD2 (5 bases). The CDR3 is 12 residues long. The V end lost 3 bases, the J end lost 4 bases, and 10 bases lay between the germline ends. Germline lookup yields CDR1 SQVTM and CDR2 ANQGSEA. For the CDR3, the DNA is TGCAGCGTTGATTTCGGGAATTACGAGCAGTACTTC. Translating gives CSVDFGNYEQYF.